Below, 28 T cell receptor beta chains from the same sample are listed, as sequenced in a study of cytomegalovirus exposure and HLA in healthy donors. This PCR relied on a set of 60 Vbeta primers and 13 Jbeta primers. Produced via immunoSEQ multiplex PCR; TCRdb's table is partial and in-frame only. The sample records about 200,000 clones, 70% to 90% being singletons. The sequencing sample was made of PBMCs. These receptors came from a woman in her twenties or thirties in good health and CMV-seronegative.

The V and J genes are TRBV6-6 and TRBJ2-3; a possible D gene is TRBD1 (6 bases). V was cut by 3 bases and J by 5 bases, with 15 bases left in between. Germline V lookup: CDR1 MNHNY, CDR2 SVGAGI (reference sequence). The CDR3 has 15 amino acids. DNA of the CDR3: TGTGCCAGCAGTTATGGTCGAAACAGGGAAGATACGCAGTATTTT. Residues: CASSYGRNREDTQYF.

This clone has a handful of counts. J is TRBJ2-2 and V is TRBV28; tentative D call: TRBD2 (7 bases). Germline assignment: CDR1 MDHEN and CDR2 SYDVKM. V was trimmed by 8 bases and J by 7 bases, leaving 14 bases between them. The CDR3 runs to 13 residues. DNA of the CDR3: TGTGCCAGCTGCCCAGGGGAGGGCGGGGAGCTGTTTTTT. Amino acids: CASCPGEGGELFF.

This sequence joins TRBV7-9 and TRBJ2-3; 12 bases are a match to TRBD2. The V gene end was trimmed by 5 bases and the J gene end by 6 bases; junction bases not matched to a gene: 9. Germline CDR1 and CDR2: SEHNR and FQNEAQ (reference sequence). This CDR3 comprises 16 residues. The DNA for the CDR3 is TGTGCCAGCAGCCAACTAGCGGGAGGCCCCGGGGATACGCAGTATTTT. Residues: CASSQLAGGPGDTQYF.

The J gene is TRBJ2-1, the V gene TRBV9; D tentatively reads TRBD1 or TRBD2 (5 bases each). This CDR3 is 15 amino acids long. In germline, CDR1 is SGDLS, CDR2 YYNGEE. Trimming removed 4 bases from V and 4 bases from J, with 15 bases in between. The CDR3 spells CASSLEGRVYNEQFF. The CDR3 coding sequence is TGTGCCAGCAGCTTAGAGGGCAGGGTTTACAATGAGCAGTTCTTC.

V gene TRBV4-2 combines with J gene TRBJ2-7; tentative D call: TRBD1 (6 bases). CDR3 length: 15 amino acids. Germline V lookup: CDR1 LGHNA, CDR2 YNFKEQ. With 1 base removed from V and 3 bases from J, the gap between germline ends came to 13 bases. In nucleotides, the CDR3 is TGTGCCAGCAGCCAAGTAAGGGTCAGGGGCTACGAGCAGTACTTC. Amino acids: CASSQVRVRGYEQYF.

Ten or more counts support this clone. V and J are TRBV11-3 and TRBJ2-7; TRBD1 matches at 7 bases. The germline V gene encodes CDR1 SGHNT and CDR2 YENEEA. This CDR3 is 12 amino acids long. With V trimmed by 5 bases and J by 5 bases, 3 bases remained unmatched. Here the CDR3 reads CASSRGQDEQYF. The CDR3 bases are TGTGCCAGCAGCCGCGGACAGGACGAGCAGTACTTC.

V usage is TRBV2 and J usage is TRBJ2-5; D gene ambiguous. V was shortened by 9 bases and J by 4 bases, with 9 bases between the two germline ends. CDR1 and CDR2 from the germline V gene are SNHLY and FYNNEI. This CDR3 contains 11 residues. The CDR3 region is CASGPPETQYF. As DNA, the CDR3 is TGTGCCAGTGGCCCCCCAGAGACCCAGTACTTC.

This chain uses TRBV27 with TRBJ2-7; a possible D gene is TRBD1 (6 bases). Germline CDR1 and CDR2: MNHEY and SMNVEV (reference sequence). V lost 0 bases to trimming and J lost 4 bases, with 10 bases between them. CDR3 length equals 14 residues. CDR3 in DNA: TGTGCCAGCAGTTTATCGGGGGCGAGGTACGAGCAGTACTTC. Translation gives CASSLSGARYEQYF.

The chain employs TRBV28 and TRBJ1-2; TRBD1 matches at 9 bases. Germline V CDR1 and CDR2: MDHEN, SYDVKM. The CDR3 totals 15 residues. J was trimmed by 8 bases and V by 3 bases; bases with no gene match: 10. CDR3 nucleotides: TGTGCCAGCAGTTTGGTGGGACAGGGAGGGAAAGGCTACACCTTC. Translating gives CASSLVGQGGKGYTF.

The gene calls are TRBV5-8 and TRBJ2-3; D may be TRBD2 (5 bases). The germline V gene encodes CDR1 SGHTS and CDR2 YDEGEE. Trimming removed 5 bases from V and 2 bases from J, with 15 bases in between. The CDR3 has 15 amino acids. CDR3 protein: CASRTPAGLTDTQYF. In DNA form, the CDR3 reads TGTGCCAGCAGAACCCCCGCAGGACTCACAGATACGCAGTATTTT.

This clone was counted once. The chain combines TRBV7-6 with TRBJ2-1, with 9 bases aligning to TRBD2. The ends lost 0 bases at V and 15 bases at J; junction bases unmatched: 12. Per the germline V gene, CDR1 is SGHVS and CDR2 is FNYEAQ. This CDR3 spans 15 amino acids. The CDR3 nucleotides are TGTGCCAGCAGCTTAGCTCTAGCGGGGCCCCGGAGTTGGTTCTTC. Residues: CASSLALAGPRSWFF.

The CDR3 spells CASSIRRGGGKQETQYF. Written as DNA, the CDR3 is TGTGCCAGTAGTATCCGCCGGGGAGGTGGAAAACAAGAGACCCAGTACTTC. This chain connects TRBV19 to TRBJ2-5; maybe TRBD2 (6 bases). The V gene lost 3 bases and the J gene lost 2 bases, with 19 bases spanning the gap. The CDR3 covers 17 residues. Germline V gene sequence: CDR1 LNHDA, CDR2 SQIVND (reference sequence).

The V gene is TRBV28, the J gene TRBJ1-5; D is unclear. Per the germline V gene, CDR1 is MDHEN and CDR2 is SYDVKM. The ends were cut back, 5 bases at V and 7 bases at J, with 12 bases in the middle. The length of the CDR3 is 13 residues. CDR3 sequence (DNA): TGTGCCAGCAGTCTCTACCCCGAACAGCCCCAGCATTTT. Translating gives CASSLYPEQPQHF.

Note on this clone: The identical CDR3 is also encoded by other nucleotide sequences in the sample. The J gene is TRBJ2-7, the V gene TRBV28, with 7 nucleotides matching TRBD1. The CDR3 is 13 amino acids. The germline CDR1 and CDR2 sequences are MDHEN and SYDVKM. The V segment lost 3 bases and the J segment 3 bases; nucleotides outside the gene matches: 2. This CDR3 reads CASSLGQLYEQYF. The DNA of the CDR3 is TGTGCCAGCAGTTTGGGACAGCTCTACGAGCAGTACTTC.

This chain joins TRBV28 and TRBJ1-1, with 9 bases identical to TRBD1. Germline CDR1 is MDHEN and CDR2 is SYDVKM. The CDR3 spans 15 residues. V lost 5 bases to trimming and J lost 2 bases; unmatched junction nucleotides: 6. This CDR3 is CASSPGTGTNTEAFF. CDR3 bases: TGTGCCAGCAGTCCAGGGACAGGGACCAACACTGAAGCTTTCTTT.

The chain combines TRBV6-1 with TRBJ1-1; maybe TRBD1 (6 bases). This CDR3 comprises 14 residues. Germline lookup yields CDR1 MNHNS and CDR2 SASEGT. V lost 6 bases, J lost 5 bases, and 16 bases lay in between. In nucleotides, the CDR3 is TGTGCCAGCAGAAGTACAGGGAAAAGGACTGAAGCTTTCTTT. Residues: CASRSTGKRTEAFF.

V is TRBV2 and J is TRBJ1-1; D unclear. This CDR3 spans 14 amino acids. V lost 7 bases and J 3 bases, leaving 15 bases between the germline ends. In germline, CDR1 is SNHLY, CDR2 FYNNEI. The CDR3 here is CASTERGTDTEAFF. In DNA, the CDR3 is TGTGCCAGCACGGAGCGGGGAACGGACACTGAAGCTTTCTTT. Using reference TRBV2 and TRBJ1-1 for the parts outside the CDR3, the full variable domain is EPEVTQTPSHQVTQMGQEVILRCVPISNHLYFYWYRQILGQKVEFLVSFYNNEISEKSEIFDDQFSVERPDGSNFTLKIRSTKLEDSAMYFCASTERGTDTEAFFGQGTRLTVV.

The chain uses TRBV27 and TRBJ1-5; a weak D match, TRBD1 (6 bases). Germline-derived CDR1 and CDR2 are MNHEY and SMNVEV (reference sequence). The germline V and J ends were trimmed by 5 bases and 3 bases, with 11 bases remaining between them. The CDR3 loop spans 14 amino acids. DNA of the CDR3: TGTGCCAGCAGTCGGACAGTTGACAATCAGCCCCAGCATTTT. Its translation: CASSRTVDNQPQHF.

CDR3 residues: CASSQDGLATGELFF. The CDR3, as DNA: TGTGCCAGCAGCCAAGACGGACTAGCAACCGGGGAGCTGTTTTTT. This sequence joins TRBV4-2 and TRBJ2-2; the match to TRBD2 covers 8 bases. The CDR3 runs to 15 residues. After removal of 0 bases from V and 5 bases from J, the junction contained 2 bases not matched to a gene. Germline CDR1 LGHNA, CDR2 YNFKEQ.

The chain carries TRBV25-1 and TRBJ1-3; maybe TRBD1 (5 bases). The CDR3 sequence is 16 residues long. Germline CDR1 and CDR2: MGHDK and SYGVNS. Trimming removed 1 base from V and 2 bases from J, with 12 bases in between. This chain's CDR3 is CASSESYRSTGNTIYF. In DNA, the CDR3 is TGTGCCAGCAGTGAATCCTACAGGAGTACTGGAAACACCATATATTTT.

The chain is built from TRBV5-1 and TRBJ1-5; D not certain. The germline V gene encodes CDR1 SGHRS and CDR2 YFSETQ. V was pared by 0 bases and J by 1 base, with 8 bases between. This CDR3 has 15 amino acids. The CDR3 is CASSLEPGSNQPQHF. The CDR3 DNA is TGCGCCAGCAGCTTGGAACCGGGGAGCAATCAGCCCCAGCATTTT.

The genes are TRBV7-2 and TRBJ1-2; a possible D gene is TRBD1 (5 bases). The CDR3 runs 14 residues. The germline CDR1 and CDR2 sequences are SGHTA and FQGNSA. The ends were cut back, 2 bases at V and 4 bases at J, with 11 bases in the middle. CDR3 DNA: TGTGCCAGCAGCTTAACCGACAGAAGCTATGGCTACACCTTC. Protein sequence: CASSLTDRSYGYTF.

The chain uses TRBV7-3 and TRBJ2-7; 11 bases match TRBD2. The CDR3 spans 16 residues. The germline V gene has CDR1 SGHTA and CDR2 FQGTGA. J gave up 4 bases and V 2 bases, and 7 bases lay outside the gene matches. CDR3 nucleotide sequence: TGTGCCAGCAGCTTAGAAGGGACTAGCGGAACTTACGAGCAGTACTTC. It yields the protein CASSLEGTSGTYEQYF. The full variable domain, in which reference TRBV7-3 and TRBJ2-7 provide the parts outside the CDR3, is GAGVSQTPSNKVTEKGKYVELRCDPISGHTALYWYRQSLGQGPEFLIYFQGTGAADDSGLPNDRFFAVRPEGSVSTLKIQRTERGDSAVYLCASSLEGTSGTYEQYFGPGTRLTVT.

In nucleotides, the CDR3 is TGTGCCAGCAGTCATTCGGGAGCTTACAATGAGCAGTTCTTC. It encodes CASSHSGAYNEQFF. The chain employs TRBV14 and TRBJ2-1, with a tentative D call TRBD2 (6 bases). V lost 6 bases and J 4 bases, leaving 13 bases between the germline ends. This CDR3 comprises 14 residues. Germline loops: CDR1 SGHDN, CDR2 FVKESK.

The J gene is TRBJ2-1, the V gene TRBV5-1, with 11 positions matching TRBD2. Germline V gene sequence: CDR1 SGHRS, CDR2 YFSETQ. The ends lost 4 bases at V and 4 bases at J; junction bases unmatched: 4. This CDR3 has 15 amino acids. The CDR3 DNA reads TGCGCCAGCAGCCTTCGGACTAGCGGGTACAATGAGCAGTTCTTC. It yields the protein CASSLRTSGYNEQFF.

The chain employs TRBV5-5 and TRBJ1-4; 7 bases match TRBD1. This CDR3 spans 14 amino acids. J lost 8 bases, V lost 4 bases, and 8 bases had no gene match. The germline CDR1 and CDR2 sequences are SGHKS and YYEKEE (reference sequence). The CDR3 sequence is CASSEPRGYEKLFF. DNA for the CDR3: TGTGCCAGCAGCGAGCCCAGGGGGTACGAAAAACTGTTTTTT. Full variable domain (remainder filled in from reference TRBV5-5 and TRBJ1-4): DAGVTQSPTHLIKTRGQQVTLRCSPISGHKSVSWYQQVLGQGPQFIFQYYEKEERGRGNFPDRFSARQFPNYSSELNVNALLLGDSALYLCASSEPRGYEKLFFGSGTQLSVL.

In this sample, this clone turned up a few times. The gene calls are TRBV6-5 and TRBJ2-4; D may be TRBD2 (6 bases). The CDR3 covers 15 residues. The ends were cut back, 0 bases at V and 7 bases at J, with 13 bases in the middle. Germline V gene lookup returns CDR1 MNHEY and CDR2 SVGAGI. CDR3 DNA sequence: TGTGCCAGCAGTTACTCCCGAGGCGGGGCGAACATTCAGTACTTC. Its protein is CASSYSRGGANIQYF.

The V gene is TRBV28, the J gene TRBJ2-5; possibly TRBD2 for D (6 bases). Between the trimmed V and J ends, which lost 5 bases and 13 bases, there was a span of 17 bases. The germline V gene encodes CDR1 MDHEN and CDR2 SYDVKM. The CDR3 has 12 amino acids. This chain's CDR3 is CASSLSGTLLYF. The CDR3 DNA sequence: TGTGCCAGCAGTCTTTCCGGGACTCTTCTGTACTTC.